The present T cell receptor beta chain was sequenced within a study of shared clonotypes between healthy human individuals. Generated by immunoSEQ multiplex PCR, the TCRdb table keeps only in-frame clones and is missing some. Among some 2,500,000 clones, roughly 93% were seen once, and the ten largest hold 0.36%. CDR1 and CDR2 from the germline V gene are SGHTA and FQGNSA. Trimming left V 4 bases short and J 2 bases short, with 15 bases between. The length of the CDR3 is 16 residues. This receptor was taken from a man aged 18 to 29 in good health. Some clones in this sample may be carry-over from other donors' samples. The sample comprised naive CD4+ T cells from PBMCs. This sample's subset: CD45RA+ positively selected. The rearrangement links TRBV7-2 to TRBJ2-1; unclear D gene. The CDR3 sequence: CASSSPRRWTYNEQFF. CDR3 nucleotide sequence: TGTGCCAGCAGCTCCCCGAGGCGTTGGACCTACAATGAGCAGTTCTTC.